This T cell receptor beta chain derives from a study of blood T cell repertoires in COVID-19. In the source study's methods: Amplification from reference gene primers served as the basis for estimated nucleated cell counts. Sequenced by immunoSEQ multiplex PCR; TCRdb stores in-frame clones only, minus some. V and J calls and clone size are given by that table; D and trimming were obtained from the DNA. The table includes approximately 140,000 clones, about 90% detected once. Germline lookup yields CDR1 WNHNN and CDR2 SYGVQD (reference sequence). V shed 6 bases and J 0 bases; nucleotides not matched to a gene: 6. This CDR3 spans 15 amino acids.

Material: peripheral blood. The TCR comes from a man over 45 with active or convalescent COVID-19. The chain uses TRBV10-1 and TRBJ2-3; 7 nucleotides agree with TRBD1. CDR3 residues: CASSPQGVSTDTQYF. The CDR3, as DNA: TGCGCCAGCAGCCCCCAGGGGGTGAGCACAGATACGCAGTATTTT.